This T cell receptor beta chain came from a study of tumor-infiltrating lymphocytes in oesophageal squamous cell carcinoma. A single record per CDR3 protein comes from TCRdb applying MiXCR to the PCR reads. The table lists approximately 20,000 distinct CDR3 sequences, approximately 40% of them singletons. The CDR3 has 15 residues. Germline V gives CDR1 MDHEN, CDR2 SYDVKM. The V end lost 2 bases, the J end lost 8 bases, and 18 bases lay between the germline ends. The receptor was derived from a male donor with esophageal squamous cell carcinoma. This sequence joins TRBV28 and TRBJ1-2; unclear D gene. The sequenced sample consisted of normal esophageal tissue next to the tumor. The CDR3 loop reads CASSLGWHGGRGYTF. As DNA, the CDR3 is TGTGCCAGCAGTTTAGGATGGCACGGAGGTCGGGGCTACACCTTC.